These 28 T cell receptor beta chains were all obtained from the same sample, sequenced in a study of cytomegalovirus exposure and HLA in healthy donors. PCR amplification relied on 60 Vbeta primers (plus 13 Jbeta primers). Using immunoSEQ multiplex PCR, the repertoire was profiled, and TCRdb retains in-frame clones only, with some absent. The sample shows 150,000 or so clones, roughly four fifths of them seen only once. The sample was PBMCs. Source of these receptors: a man over 45 in good health and CMV-seropositive.

The chain combines TRBV6-1 with TRBJ1-6; 7 positions match TRBD1. The germline V gene has CDR1 MNHNS and CDR2 SASEGT. The V segment lost 6 bases and the J segment 9 bases; nucleotides outside the gene matches: 11. The CDR3 runs 15 residues. Here the CDR3 reads CASRESTGVGSPLHF. CDR3 DNA: TGTGCCAGCAGAGAAAGCACAGGGGTAGGTTCACCCCTCCACTTT.

This clone was seen just once. V is TRBV11-3 and J is TRBJ2-7, with TRBD1 matching 7 bases. J gave up 7 bases and V 5 bases, and 11 bases lay outside the gene matches. This CDR3 contains 14 residues. Germline V gives CDR1 SGHNT, CDR2 YENEEA. Here the CDR3 DNA reads TGTGCCAGCAGCCCGACAGGGTCTTCGCGGGAGCAGTACTTC. Translation gives CASSPTGSSREQYF.

The chain carries TRBV15 and TRBJ2-5; possible D gene TRBD2, 6 bases. Germline-derived CDR1 and CDR2 are LNHNV and YYDKDF (reference sequence). This CDR3 is built from 14 residues. V was trimmed by 0 bases and J by 4 bases, leaving 9 bases between them. The CDR3 sequence: CATSREGGGETQYF. The CDR3 DNA reads TGTGCCACCAGCAGAGAGGGGGGTGGAGAGACCCAGTACTTC.

For the CDR3, the DNA is TGTGCCTGGAGTGGAGACTACGAGCAGTACTTC. Amino acid sequence: CAWSGDYEQYF. The chain joins TRBV30 to TRBJ2-7; the D is unclear. CDR3 length: 11 residues. The germline gives CDR1 GTSNPN, CDR2 SVGIG (reference sequence). V dropped 1 base and J dropped 3 bases, with 4 bases sitting between them.

The genes are TRBV2 and TRBJ2-2; 8 nucleotides align to TRBD2. Germline-derived CDR1 and CDR2 are SNHLY and FYNNEI. The length of the CDR3 is 14 residues. The V segment lost 8 bases and the J segment 0 bases; nucleotides outside the gene matches: 2. CDR3 DNA: TGTGCCAGCGGGGGACTAGCGAACACCGGGGAGCTGTTTTTT. It codes for CASGGLANTGELFF. Combining the CDR3 with reference TRBV2 and TRBJ2-2 gives the whole variable domain EPEVTQTPSHQVTQMGQEVILRCVPISNHLYFYWYRQILGQKVEFLVSFYNNEISEKSEIFDDQFSVERPDGSNFTLKIRSTKLEDSAMYFCASGGLANTGELFFGEGSRLTVL.

The chain links TRBV5-6 to TRBJ2-7; TRBD2 is a possible D gene (6 bases). V was cut by 2 bases and J by 9 bases, with 18 bases left in between. The CDR3 runs 14 residues. Germline loops: CDR1 SGHDT, CDR2 YYEEEE. The DNA for the CDR3 is TGTGCCAGCAGCTTAAGGGACGGACTACGAGGGCAGTACTTC. Translated: CASSLRDGLRGQYF.

The chain is built from TRBV6-1 and TRBJ1-2; maybe TRBD1 (6 bases). CDR3 length: 13 residues. Trimming shortened V by 1 base and J by 7 bases, and 10 bases separated the two germline ends. Germline assignment: CDR1 MNHNS and CDR2 SASEGT. The CDR3 nucleotides read TGTGCCAGCAGTGAAGTGGGGGCTGGTGGCTACACCTTC. This sequence encodes CASSEVGAGGYTF.

The J gene is TRBJ2-3, the V gene TRBV15; 8 bases are shared with TRBD1. CDR3 length equals 13 residues. The V gene's germline CDR1 is LNHNV and CDR2 YYDKDF (reference sequence). V was clipped by 0 bases and J by 12 bases; unmatched bases: 5. The CDR3, as DNA: TGTGCCACCAGCAGAGATGGACAGGGCTTCCAGTATTTT. Protein: CATSRDGQGFQYF.

The rearrangement joins TRBV7-6 to TRBJ2-6, with D hard to call. The CDR3 loop spans 18 amino acids. The germline V gene has CDR1 SGHVS and CDR2 FNYEAQ. V was trimmed by 2 bases and J by 0 bases, leaving 14 bases between them. The CDR3 DNA follows: TGTGCCAGCAGCTTATTGGGCAGCTCGAGCTCTGGGGCCAACGTCCTGACTTTC. Its protein product is CASSLLGSSSSGANVLTF.

V gene TRBV9 combines with J gene TRBJ2-3; D is unresolved. The CDR3 consists of 12 residues. V gave up 3 bases and J gave up 2 bases, with 4 bases separating them. Germline V CDR1 and CDR2: SGDLS, YYNGEE. For the CDR3, the DNA is TGTGCCAGCAGCGCTACCACAGATACGCAGTATTTT. Its protein is CASSATTDTQYF.

This clone was seen just once. The J gene is TRBJ2-7, the V gene TRBV7-2, with D possibly matching TRBD2 (6 bases). Between the trimmed V and J ends, which lost 3 bases and 2 bases, there was a span of 11 bases. The CDR3 loop spans 14 amino acids. Germline V gene data show CDR1 as SGHTA and CDR2 as FQGNSA. The CDR3 spells CASSLGGRAYEQYF. The CDR3 nucleotides are TGTGCCAGCAGCTTGGGGGGACGAGCCTACGAGCAGTACTTC.

V usage is TRBV7-6 and J usage is TRBJ2-7; 7 bases align to TRBD2. The germline gives CDR1 SGHVS, CDR2 FNYEAQ. The J segment lost 6 bases and the V segment lost 1 base, leaving 6 bases of the junction unmatched. CDR3 length equals 14 residues. CDR3 coding DNA: TGTGCCAGCAGCTTAGTCGGGGGAGGGCGCGAGCAGTACTTC. Its translation is CASSLVGGGREQYF.

V usage is TRBV4-1 and J usage is TRBJ2-7; possibly TRBD2 for D (6 bases). V was trimmed by 1 base and J by 8 bases, leaving 15 bases between them. CDR3 size: 14 residues. The germline V gene encodes CDR1 MGHRA and CDR2 YSYEKL. The CDR3 loop is CASSQVKEGPQQYF. As DNA, the CDR3 is TGCGCCAGCAGCCAAGTTAAGGAGGGGCCTCAGCAGTACTTC.

The rearrangement links TRBV11-2 to TRBJ2-1; D gene ambiguous. The CDR3 extends over 11 amino acids. V gave up 3 bases and J gave up 9 bases, with 6 bases separating them. Germline lookup yields CDR1 SGHAT and CDR2 FQNNGV. For the CDR3, the DNA is TGTGCCAGCAGCTTGTCAGGTGAGCAGTTCTTC. Protein product: CASSLSGEQFF.

In this sample, this clone turned up a few times. The DNA of the CDR3 is TGTGCCAGCAGCGCACAGGGTACAAACTCACCCCTCCACTTT. Its translation: CASSAQGTNSPLHF. The V and J genes are TRBV5-4 and TRBJ1-6; weak D call: TRBD1 (6 bases). The CDR3 consists of 14 residues. Trimming took 4 bases from V and 10 from J, leaving 15 bases between them. From germline, CDR1 is SGHNT and CDR2 YYREEE (reference sequence). The full variable domain, rest sourced from reference TRBV5-4 and TRBJ1-6, is ETGVTQSPTHLIKTRGQQVTLRCSSQSGHNTVSWYQQALGQGPQFIFQYYREEENGRGNFPPRFSGLQFPNYSSELNVNALELDDSALYLCASSAQGTNSPLHFGNGTRLTVT.

This clone was picked up a small number of times. The chain links TRBV5-4 to TRBJ1-1, with TRBD1 as a possible D gene (5 bases). This CDR3 spans 16 amino acids. Per the germline V gene, CDR1 is SGHNT and CDR2 is YYREEE (reference sequence). V shed 4 bases and J shed 0 bases, with 16 bases lying between them. Here the CDR3 DNA reads TGTGCCAGCAGCAAGCCCCGGTCAGGGATGAACACTGAAGCTTTCTTT. This encodes CASSKPRSGMNTEAFF.

The V and J genes are TRBV5-1 and TRBJ2-5; tentatively, D is TRBD2 (6 bases). The V gene's germline CDR1 is SGHRS and CDR2 YFSETQ. The CDR3 covers 14 residues. V was trimmed by 0 bases and J by 4 bases, leaving 10 bases between them. The CDR3 DNA reads as TGCGCCAGCAGCTTGGGGGGACTGGGAGAGACCCAGTACTTC. Amino acid sequence: CASSLGGLGETQYF.

This sequence joins TRBV4-2 and TRBJ2-6, with 11 bases aligning to TRBD1. This CDR3 has 17 residues. Losses at the gene ends were 3 bases for V and 2 bases for J; bases not matched to a gene: 3. Germline values: CDR1 LGHNA, CDR2 YNFKEQ. The CDR3, as DNA: TGTGCCAGCAGCCAGGGACAGGGGGAAACTGGGGCCAACGTCCTGACTTTC. This encodes CASSQGQGETGANVLTF.

The gene calls are TRBV5-1 and TRBJ2-1; 10 bases align to TRBD2. Germline trimming cut 4 bases from V and 4 bases from J; bases unmatched to any gene: 5. Germline V gene sequence: CDR1 SGHRS, CDR2 YFSETQ. The CDR3 contains 15 residues. The CDR3 region has the DNA TGCGCCAGCAGCCTAGCGGGAGTAGTGTACAATGAGCAGTTCTTC. Residues: CASSLAGVVYNEQFF.

The chain uses TRBV28 and TRBJ2-1; 8 positions match TRBD2. The CDR3 spans 14 residues. Unmatched junction bases numbered 5, after V lost 8 bases and J lost 2 bases. Germline CDR1 MDHEN, CDR2 SYDVKM. The CDR3 region is CASSSGSTYNEQFF. CDR3 sequence (DNA): TGTGCCAGCTCGAGCGGGAGTACCTACAATGAGCAGTTCTTC.

The chain carries TRBV2 and TRBJ2-7, with TRBD1 as a possible D gene (6 bases). V lost 5 bases and J 2 bases, leaving 13 bases between the germline ends. CDR3 length equals 14 residues. Germline CDR1 and CDR2: SNHLY and FYNNEI. In nucleotides, the CDR3 is TGTGCCAGCAGTAGGTGGGACAAACCCTACGAGCAGTACTTC. This gives the protein CASSRWDKPYEQYF. The whole variable domain, filled in from reference TRBV2 and TRBJ2-7, reads EPEVTQTPSHQVTQMGQEVILRCVPISNHLYFYWYRQILGQKVEFLVSFYNNEISEKSEIFDDQFSVERPDGSNFTLKIRSTKLEDSAMYFCASSRWDKPYEQYFGPGTRLTVT.

J is TRBJ2-5 and V is TRBV4-1; 14 nucleotides align to TRBD2. With V trimmed by 4 bases and J by 4 bases, 2 bases remained unmatched. The CDR3 has 15 amino acids. The V gene's germline CDR1 is MGHRA and CDR2 YSYEKL. The CDR3 protein is CASSLGLAGGETQYF. CDR3 DNA: TGCGCCAGCAGCCTTGGACTAGCGGGGGGAGAGACCCAGTACTTC.

CDR3 residues: CASSLTGANQPQHF. The DNA of the CDR3 is TGTGCCAGCAGTTTGACAGGGGCGAATCAGCCCCAGCATTTT. The V and J genes are TRBV2 and TRBJ1-5; TRBD1 aligns across 8 bases. V was pared by 5 bases and J by 4 bases, with 4 bases of the junction left unmatched. The CDR3 is 14 amino acids. The germline gives CDR1 SNHLY, CDR2 FYNNEI.

In this sample, this clone turned up once. The rearrangement joins TRBV6-6 to TRBJ2-7; TRBD2 matches at 11 bases. The V gene end was trimmed by 7 bases and the J gene end by 3 bases; junction bases not matched to a gene: 8. This CDR3 is built from 15 residues. Germline CDR1 and CDR2: MNHNY and SVGAGI (reference sequence). Written as DNA, the CDR3 is TGTGCCAGCAACCCCTATAGCGGGGGGGACTACGAGCAGTACTTC. This codes for CASNPYSGGDYEQYF.

V and J are TRBV5-1 and TRBJ2-1; no clear D. Trimming shortened V by 0 bases and J by 0 bases, and 10 bases separated the two germline ends. Germline V gives CDR1 SGHRS, CDR2 YFSETQ. The length of the CDR3 is 16 residues. The CDR3 protein is CASSLVVTASYNEQFF. In nucleotides, the CDR3 is TGCGCCAGCAGCTTGGTTGTTACAGCCTCCTACAATGAGCAGTTCTTC.

The chain recombines TRBV7-6 with TRBJ2-7, with D possibly matching TRBD2 (7 bases). The V end was cut by 2 bases, the J end by 5 bases, with 13 bases between. CDR3 length: 14 amino acids. The germline V gene encodes CDR1 SGHVS and CDR2 FNYEAQ. The CDR3 sequence: CASSLLREGDEQYF. The CDR3 DNA follows: TGTGCCAGCAGCTTACTCAGGGAGGGGGACGAGCAGTACTTC.

The rearrangement joins TRBV21-1 to TRBJ1-5; the table's D call, TRBD1, was not checked against the DNA. TRBV21-1 is recorded as a pseudogene. The CDR3 totals 18 residues. CDR3 sequence reads: CASSKKEPGNFSNQPQHF. CDR3 bases: TGTGCCAGCAGCAAAAAAGAGCCAGGAAACTTTAGCAATCAGCCCCAGCATTTT.

The chain joins TRBV9 to TRBJ2-3; TRBD2 matches 11 bases. The CDR3 extends over 16 amino acids. Germline CDR1 and CDR2: SGDLS and YYNGEE. J was trimmed by 3 bases and V by 2 bases; bases with no gene match: 5. The CDR3 DNA follows: TGTGCCAGCAGCGTCCTAGCGGGGGGCCTGACAGATACGCAGTATTTT. This translates into CASSVLAGGLTDTQYF.